The rows below give T cell receptor beta chains drawn from one sample of a study of T cell responses to AZD1222 COVID-19 vaccine. Repertoires were generated with immunoSEQ multiplex PCR, while TCRdb's copy carries only in-frame clones and drops some. Here the sample spans some 97,000 clones, just under 90% being singletons. This specimen was peripheral blood, taken on day 0 of AZD1222 vaccination. The receptor set was obtained from an adult in good health. CDR3s include the opening cysteine and the closing phenylalanine or tryptophan. A D gene is named only where the DNA matches it firmly. Only part of the rows carry a size: once, few, many, or a class if the clone is expanded.

TRBV11-1,TRBJ1-2,NA,NA,TGTGCCAGCAGCTTACAAGGGCTAACGGGCTACACCTTC,CASSLQGLTGYTF
TRBV10-2,TRBJ2-3,TRBD2,NA,TGCGCCAGCAGGCGCATCGGGGGGAGCACAGATACGCAGTATTTT,CASRRIGGSTDTQYF
TRBV7-6,TRBJ2-1,NA,NA,TGTGCCAGCAGCTTAGCCGGCAGACTATTCAATGAGCAGTTCTTC,CASSLAGRLFNEQFF
TRBV3-1/TRBV3-2,TRBJ1-1,NA,NA,TGTGCCAGCAGCCAAGGAGCGGGAGGAAAGGAAGCTTTCTTT,CASSQGAGGKEAFF
TRBV3-1/TRBV3-2,TRBJ1-1,NA,once,TGTGCCAGCAGCCAAGGAGGCAGCCAGAACACTGAAGCTTTCTTT,CASSQGGSQNTEAFF
TRBV19,TRBJ1-2,TRBD1,NA,TGTGCCAGTCTTCGAGGGGACAGGGGATATGGCTATGGCTACACCTTC,CASLRGDRGYGYGYTF
TRBV4-2,TRBJ1-1,NA,NA,TGTGCCAGCAGCCAAGATTTAAGTCCAAGCACTGAAGCTTTCTTT,CASSQDLSPSTEAFF
TRBV27,TRBJ2-1,NA,NA,TGTGCCAGCAGTTTAATGGGGGGGGCCTTCAATGAGCAGTTCTTC,CASSLMGGAFNEQFF
TRBV12-3/TRBV12-4,TRBJ1-2,NA,NA,TGTGCCAGCAGTTTAGAGGGTAACTATGGCTACACCTTC,CASSLEGNYGYTF
TRBV19,TRBJ1-2,NA,NA,TGTGCCAGTAGTATATTTAGCACGGGAGGCTACACCTTC,CASSIFSTGGYTF
TRBV21-1,TRBJ1-2,NA,medium-sized,TGTGCCAGCAGCATACGTACAGGGGTTTGGGGCTACACCTTC,CASSIRTGVWGYTF
TRBV6-2/TRBV6-3,TRBJ2-3,NA,NA,TGTGCCAGCAGTGGACAGAACACAGATACGCAGTATTTT,CASSGQNTDTQYF
TRBV7-2,TRBJ1-2,NA,NA,TGTGCCAGCAGCCCCTTGGAGGGGGGGTATGGCTACACCTTC,CASSPLEGGYGYTF
TRBV9,TRBJ1-1,NA,NA,TGTGCCAGCAGCGTACTTCCAGGGAACACTGAAGCTTTCTTT,CASSVLPGNTEAFF
TRBV7-9,TRBJ2-7,TRBD1,NA,TGTGCCAGCAGCTTAGTGTCCGGTCAGGGGGCGATTTACGAGCAGTACTTC,CASSLVSGQGAIYEQYF
TRBV19,TRBJ1-6,NA,NA,TGTGCCAGTAAGGCGGTGGTTGATTCACCCCTCCACTTT,CASKAVVDSPLHF
TRBV14,TRBJ2-7,NA,once,TGTGCCAGCAGCCATCTAAACCCAGAGGGGGGCCACACCTACTTC,CASSHLNPEGGHTYF
TRBV6-5,TRBJ1-6,TRBD1,NA,TGTGCCAGCAGCCTTACCGGACAGGGCTATTCACCCCTCCACTTT,CASSLTGQGYSPLHF
TRBV11-2,TRBJ2-2,NA,once,TGTGCCAGCAGCTTTTTGTCGAACACCGGGGAGCTGTTTTTT,CASSFLSNTGELFF
TRBV13,TRBJ1-2,NA,NA,TGTGCCAGCAGCTTGAACCTTAACTATGGCTACACCTTC,CASSLNLNYGYTF
TRBV7-6,TRBJ2-1,TRBD2,NA,TGTGCCAGCAGCTTAGAACTAGCGGGAGGGGGTAATGAGCAGTTCTTC,CASSLELAGGGNEQFF
TRBV4-1,TRBJ1-3,NA,NA,TGCGCCAGCAGCCAAGATACCCTGACCCTCCAGGGAAGAAACACCATATATTTT,CASSQDTLTLQGRNTIYF
TRBV29-1,TRBJ2-2,NA,NA,TGCAGCGTTGTGTCGACAGGGAGGCCCGGGGAGCTGTTTTTT,CSVVSTGRPGELFF
TRBV27,TRBJ1-2,NA,NA,TGTGCCAGCAGTTTTGCGTCTACAAAGGGGAATTATGGCTACACCTTC,CASSFASTKGNYGYTF
TRBV7-9,TRBJ2-7,TRBD2,NA,TGTGCCAGCAGCTTAGCGGGACTAGTTTTCTTC,CASSLAGLVFF
TRBV19,TRBJ1-1,NA,NA,TGTGCCAGTAGTATTGTGGCAGGGAGCGAAGCTTTCTTT,CASSIVAGSEAFF
TRBV11-2,TRBJ2-7,NA,NA,TGTGCCAGCAGCTTAGTCGCTGGAACCTACGAGCAGTACTTC,CASSLVAGTYEQYF
TRBV27,TRBJ1-6,NA,NA,TGTGCCAGCAGTACCCTGACGGTGGATTCACCCCTCCACTTT,CASSTLTVDSPLHF
TRBV2,TRBJ2-7,NA,NA,TGTGCCAGCAGTTCGGGGCTCTACGAGCAGTACTTC,CASSSGLYEQYF
TRBV6-5,TRBJ2-1,TRBD1,NA,TGTGCCAGCAGTTACTCAGAGGGGGCGGATAATGAGCAGTTCTTC,CASSYSEGADNEQFF
TRBV7-8,TRBJ2-3,NA,NA,TGTGCCAGCAGCTTTAAGAGAACTACCACAGATACGCAGTATTTT,CASSFKRTTTDTQYF
TRBV7-9,TRBJ2-1,NA,NA,TGTGCCAGCAGCTTGGGGGGTTTTAAAGTAAATGAGCAGTTCTTC,CASSLGGFKVNEQFF
TRBV7-3,TRBJ2-1,TRBD2,NA,TGTGCCAGCAGCTTGGGACTAGCGGGGGTCGGTGAGCAGTTCTTC,CASSLGLAGVGEQFF
TRBV30,TRBJ2-7,TRBD2,NA,TGTGCCTGGAGTCTTGGACTAGCGGGAGCCTACGAGCAGTACTTC,CAWSLGLAGAYEQYF
TRBV27,TRBJ2-7,TRBD1,NA,TGTGCCAGCAAAGCCGGGACAGGGCCGTACGAGCAGTACTTC,CASKAGTGPYEQYF
TRBV7-2,TRBJ2-1,TRBD2,NA,TGTGCCAGCAGCCTCGGGACTAGCGGGAGTTTCAATGAGCAGTTCTTC,CASSLGTSGSFNEQFF
TRBV7-2,TRBJ2-3,TRBD2,NA,TGTGCCAGCAGCTTAGAAACTAGCGGGCAAAACACAGATACGCAGTATTTT,CASSLETSGQNTDTQYF
TRBV7-2,TRBJ2-3,NA,NA,TGTGCCAGCAGCTTAGGGGCTGTGGGAGGAAACACAGATACGCAGTATTTT,CASSLGAVGGNTDTQYF
TRBV30,TRBJ1-1,NA,NA,TGTGCCTGGAGGCGACAGACTGAAGCTTTCTTT,CAWRRQTEAFF
TRBV5-1,TRBJ2-7,TRBD2,NA,TGCGCCAGCAGCGTCCGGACTAGCGGGATAGACGAGCAGTACTTC,CASSVRTSGIDEQYF
TRBV6-5,TRBJ2-3,NA,NA,TGTGCCAGCACAGTACGGGTTACAGGGACAGATACGCAGTATTTT,CASTVRVTGTDTQYF
TRBV6-2/TRBV6-3,TRBJ2-7,NA,NA,TGTGCCAGCAGTTTCGGTGGGTACGAGCAGTACTTC,CASSFGGYEQYF
TRBV5-1,TRBJ2-4,NA,NA,TGCGCCAGCAGCTTGGTTGGGACAACGCTAGCCAAAAACATTCAGTACTTC,CASSLVGTTLAKNIQYF
TRBV6-5,TRBJ1-2,TRBD1,once,TGTGCCAGCAGTTACCTATCCCAGGGGGCGTCCTATGGCTACACCTTC,CASSYLSQGASYGYTF
TRBV5-6,TRBJ1-1,TRBD1,NA,TGTGCCAGCAGCGCGGACAGGGGGCAGGTTTACACTGAAGCTTTCTTT,CASSADRGQVYTEAFF
TRBV6-5,TRBJ1-2,NA,NA,TGTGCCAGCGGACTCGCAGTTGGAGCTAACTATGGCTACACCTTC,CASGLAVGANYGYTF
TRBV12-5,TRBJ1-1,NA,NA,TGTGCTAGGAGAGGGGGAGCGAACACTGAAGCTTTCTTT,CARRGGANTEAFF